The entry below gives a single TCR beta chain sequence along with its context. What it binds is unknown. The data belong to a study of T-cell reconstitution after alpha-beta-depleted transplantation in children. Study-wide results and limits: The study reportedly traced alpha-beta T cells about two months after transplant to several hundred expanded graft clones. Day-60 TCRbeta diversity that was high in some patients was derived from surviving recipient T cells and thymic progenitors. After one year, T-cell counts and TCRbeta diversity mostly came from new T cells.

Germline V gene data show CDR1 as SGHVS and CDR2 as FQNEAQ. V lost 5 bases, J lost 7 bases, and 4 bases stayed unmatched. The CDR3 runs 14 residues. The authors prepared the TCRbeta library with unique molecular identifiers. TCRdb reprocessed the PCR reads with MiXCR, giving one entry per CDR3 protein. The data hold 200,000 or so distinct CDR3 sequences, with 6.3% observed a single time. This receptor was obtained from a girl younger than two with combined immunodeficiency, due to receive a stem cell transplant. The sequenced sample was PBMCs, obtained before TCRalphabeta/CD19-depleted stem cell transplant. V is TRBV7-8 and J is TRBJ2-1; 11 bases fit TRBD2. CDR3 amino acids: CASSTTSGSNEQFF. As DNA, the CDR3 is TGTGCCAGCAGCACTACTAGCGGGAGTAATGAGCAGTTCTTC.